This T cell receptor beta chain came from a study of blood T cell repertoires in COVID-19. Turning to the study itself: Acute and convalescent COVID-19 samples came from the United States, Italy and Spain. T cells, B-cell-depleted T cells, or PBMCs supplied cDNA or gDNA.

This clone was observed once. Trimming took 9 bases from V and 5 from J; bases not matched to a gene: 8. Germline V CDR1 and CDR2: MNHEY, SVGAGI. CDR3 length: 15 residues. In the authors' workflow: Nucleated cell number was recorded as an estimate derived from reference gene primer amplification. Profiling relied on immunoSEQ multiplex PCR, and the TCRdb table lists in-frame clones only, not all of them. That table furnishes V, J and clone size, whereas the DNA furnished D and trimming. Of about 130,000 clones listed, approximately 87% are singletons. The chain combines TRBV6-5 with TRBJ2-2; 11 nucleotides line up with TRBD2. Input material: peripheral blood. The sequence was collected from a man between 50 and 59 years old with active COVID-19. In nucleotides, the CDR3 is TGTGCCAGTAGCTTAGCGGGGGGGCAAACCGGGGAGCTGTTTTTT. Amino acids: CASSLAGGQTGELFF.